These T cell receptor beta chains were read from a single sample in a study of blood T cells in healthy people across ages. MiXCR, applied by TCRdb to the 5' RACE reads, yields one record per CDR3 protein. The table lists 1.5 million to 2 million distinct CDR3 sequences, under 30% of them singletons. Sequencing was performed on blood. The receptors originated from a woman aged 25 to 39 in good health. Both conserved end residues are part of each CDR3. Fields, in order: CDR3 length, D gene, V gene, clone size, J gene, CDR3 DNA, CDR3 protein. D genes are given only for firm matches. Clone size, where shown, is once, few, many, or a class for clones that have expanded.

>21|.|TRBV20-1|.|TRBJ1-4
.
CSARTDRGQGYEQYFGEKLFF
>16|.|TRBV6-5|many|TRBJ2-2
TGTGCCAGCAACCCCTTAAGGACAGCGAACACCGGGGAGCTGTTTTTT
CASNPLRTANTGELFF
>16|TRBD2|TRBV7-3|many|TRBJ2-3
TGTGCCAGCAGCTCGGGACTAGCGGGGCTCACAGATACGCAGTATTTT
CASSSGLAGLTDTQYF
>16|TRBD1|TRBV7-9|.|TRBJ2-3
TGTGCCAGCAGCTTATCACCAGGGGGCGCAGAAAATACGCAGTATTTT
CASSLSPGGAENTQYF
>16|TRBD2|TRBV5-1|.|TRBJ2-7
TGCGCCAGCAGCTCGAATTTGGGACTAGCGGGAGAGGAGCAGTACTTC
CASSSNLGLAGEEQYF
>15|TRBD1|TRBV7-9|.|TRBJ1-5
TGTGCCAGCAGCCCCGGGACAGGGGGTGATCAGCCCCAGCATTTT
CASSPGTGGDQPQHF
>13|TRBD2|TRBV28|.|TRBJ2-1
TGTGCCAGCAAGACGGGGGGGTCCAATGAGCAGTTCTTC
CASKTGGSNEQFF
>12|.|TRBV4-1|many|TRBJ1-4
TGCGCCAGCAGCCAAACCCCTGAAAAACTGTTTTTT
CASSQTPEKLFF
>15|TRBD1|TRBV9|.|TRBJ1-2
TGTGCCAGCAGCGTAGTGGAAACAGGGGGCCGTGGCTACACCTTC
CASSVVETGGRGYTF
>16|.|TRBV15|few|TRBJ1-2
TGTGCCACCAGCAGAGATGGGGGGTCAGCTAACTATGGCTACACCTTC
CATSRDGGSANYGYTF
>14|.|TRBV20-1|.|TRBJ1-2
TGCAGTGCTACCCCGTCGGGACTGGGCCATGGCTACACCTTC
CSATPSGLGHGYTF
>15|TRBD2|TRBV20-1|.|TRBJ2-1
TGCAGTGCTAGAGAAACTGGACTAGCTTACAATGAGCAGTTCTTC
CSARETGLAYNEQFF
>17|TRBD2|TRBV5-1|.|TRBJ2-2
TGCGCCACCGCAGGAGCGGGGGGGCTTTTGAACACCGGGGAGCTGTTTTTT
CATAGAGGLLNTGELFF
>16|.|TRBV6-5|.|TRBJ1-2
TGTGCCAGCAGTCTGACAGCCGAAACTACTTTCAATGGCTACACCTTC
CASSLTAETTFNGYTF
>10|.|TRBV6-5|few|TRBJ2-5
TGTGCCGTTCACGGGGAGACCCAGTACTTC
CAVHGETQYF
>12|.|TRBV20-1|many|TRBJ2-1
TGCAGTGCCCATGGACTATTCAATGAGCAGTTCTTC
CSAHGLFNEQFF
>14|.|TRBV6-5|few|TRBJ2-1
TGTGCCAGCAGACAGGACCGCTCCTACAATGAGCAGTTCTTC
CASRQDRSYNEQFF
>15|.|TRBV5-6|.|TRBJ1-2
TGTGCCAGCAGCCTGTACACCGGGAGACTCTATGGCTACACCTTC
CASSLYTGRLYGYTF
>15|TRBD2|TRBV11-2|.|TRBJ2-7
TGTACCAGCAGCTACCGGGTCGGGAGGGCCTACGAGCAGTACTTC
CTSSYRVGRAYEQYF
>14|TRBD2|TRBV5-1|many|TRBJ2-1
TGCGCCAGCAGCTTGGGACTAGCGTCCCATGAGCAGTTCTTC
CASSLGLASHEQFF
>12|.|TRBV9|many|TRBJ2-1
TGTGCCAGCAGCGTGGAATACAATGAGCAGTTCTTC
CASSVEYNEQFF
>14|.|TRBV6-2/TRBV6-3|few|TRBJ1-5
TGTGCCAGCAGCCCGATGTTAGTGGGTCAGCCCCAGCATTTT
CASSPMLVGQPQHF
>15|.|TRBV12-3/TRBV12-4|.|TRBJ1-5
TGTGCCAGCACTTATCAGGGAGGTAGCAATCAGTCCCAGCATTTT
CASTYQGGSNQSQHF
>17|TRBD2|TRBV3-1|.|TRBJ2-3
TGTGCCAGCAGCCAAGGCGCACTAGCGGGAGGTTCTGATACGCAGTATTTT
CASSQGALAGGSDTQYF
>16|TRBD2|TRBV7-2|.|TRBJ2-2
TGTGCCAGCAGCACGGGACTAGCGGGGACCACCGGGGAGCTGTTTTTT
CASSTGLAGTTGELFF
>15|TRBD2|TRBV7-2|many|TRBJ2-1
TGTGCCAGCAGTTGGCGGGAGCTTAGGGGTGGTGAGCAGTTCTTC
CASSWRELRGGEQFF
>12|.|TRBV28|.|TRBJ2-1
TGTGCCAGCAGTTTACAATCCTATGAGCAGTTCTTC
CASSLQSYEQFF
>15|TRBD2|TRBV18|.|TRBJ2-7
TGTGCCAGCTCCAGGGGGTCTAGCGGGGATTACGAGCAGTACTTC
CASSRGSSGDYEQYF
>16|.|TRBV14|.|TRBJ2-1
TGTGCCAGCAGCCAAGGCCGACTTTTGACGGCGAATGAGCAGTTCTTC
CASSQGRLLTANEQFF
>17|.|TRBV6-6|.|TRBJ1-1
TGTGCCAGCAGTTATTCCCTATCAGGGGTCGTGAACACTGAAGCTTTCTTT
CASSYSLSGVVNTEAFF
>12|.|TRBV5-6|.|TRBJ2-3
TGTGCCAGCAGCTCAGGACGGTATACGCAGTATTTT
CASSSGRYTQYF
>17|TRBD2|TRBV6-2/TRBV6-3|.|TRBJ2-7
TGTGCCAGCAGTTGGGTCCTTCCTAGCGGGAGGGCTACTGAGCAGTACTTC
CASSWVLPSGRATEQYF
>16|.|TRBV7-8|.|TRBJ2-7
TGTGCCAGCAGCTTTCCACTAAGCGGCCCATCCTACGAGCAGTACTTC
CASSFPLSGPSYEQYF
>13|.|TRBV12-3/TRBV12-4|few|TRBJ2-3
TGTGCCAGCAGGGACACCCGCACAGATACGCAGTATTTT
CASRDTRTDTQYF
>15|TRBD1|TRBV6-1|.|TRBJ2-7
TGTGCCTGCCCGCCGAGGGGGCTTTTACTGAACGAGCAGTACTTC
CACPPRGLLLNEQYF
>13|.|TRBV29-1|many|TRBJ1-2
TGCAGCGTTGAACAGGGCGCTAACTATGGCTACACCTTC
CSVEQGANYGYTF
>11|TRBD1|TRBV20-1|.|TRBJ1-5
TGCAGTGCCGAAACTGACAGGGTACGGCATTTT
CSAETDRVRHF
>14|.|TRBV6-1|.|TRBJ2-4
TGTGCCAGCACGCCCCTGGTGGGGTACAATGAGCAGTACTTC
CASTPLVGYNEQYF
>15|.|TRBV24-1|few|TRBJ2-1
TGTGCCACCAGTGACCGACAGCCCACCTACAATGAGCAGTTCTTC
CATSDRQPTYNEQFF
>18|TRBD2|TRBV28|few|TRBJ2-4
TGTGCCAGCAGCCCGACCGGACTAGCGGGGGTAGCCAAAAACATTCAGTACTTC
CASSPTGLAGVAKNIQYF
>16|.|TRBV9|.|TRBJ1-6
TGTGCCAGCAGCGTAGGGCGGAGCTCCTATAATTCACCCCTCCACTTT
CASSVGRSSYNSPLHF
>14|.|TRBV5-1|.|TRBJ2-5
TGCGCCAGCAGCTTGCCCGGGGACCAAGAGACCCAGTACTTC
CASSLPGDQETQYF
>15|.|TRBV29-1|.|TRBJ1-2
TGCAGCGGTGGTAGTGGTGTCACAACAAACTATGGCTACACCTTC
CSGGSGVTTNYGYTF
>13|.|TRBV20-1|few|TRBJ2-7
TGCAGTGCTAGAGATGCCAGGGCTTACGAGCAGTACTTC
CSARDARAYEQYF
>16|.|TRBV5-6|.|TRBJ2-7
TGTGCCAGCAGCTTGGGGGGAGCGGAGTGGGTCTACGAGCAGTACTTC
CASSLGGAEWVYEQYF
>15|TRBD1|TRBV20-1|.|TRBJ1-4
TGCAGTGCTAGAGATGGAGAGACAGGGCAGGAAAAACTGTTTTTT
CSARDGETGQEKLFF
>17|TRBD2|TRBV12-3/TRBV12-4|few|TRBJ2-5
TGTGCCAGCAGTTTGGGTACACTAGCGGGGGGCGGAGAGACCCAGTACTTC
CASSLGTLAGGGETQYF
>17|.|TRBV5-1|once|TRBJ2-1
TGCGCCAGCAGCTTTTCCACCACGAAGGGGGTGTACAATGAGCAGTTCTTC
CASSFSTTKGVYNEQFF
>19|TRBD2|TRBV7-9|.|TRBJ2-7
TGTGCCAGCAGCTTAGATGCCTTGGTGAGGACTAGCGGTGCCTACGAGCAGTACTTC
CASSLDALVRTSGAYEQYF
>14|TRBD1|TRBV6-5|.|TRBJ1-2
TGTGCCAGCAGTCTGGACAGGGCGGTCTATGGCTACACCTTC
CASSLDRAVYGYTF
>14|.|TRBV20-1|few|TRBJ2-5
TGCAGTGCTCTGTTCGGAGCCTCGGATGAGACCCAGTACTTC
CSALFGASDETQYF
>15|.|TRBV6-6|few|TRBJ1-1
TGTGCCAGCAGTTACTCGGGCAGGGAGAACACTGAAGCTTTCTTT
CASSYSGRENTEAFF
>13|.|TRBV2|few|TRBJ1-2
TGTGCCAGCACGGACTTTAACTTCTATGGCTACACCTTC
CASTDFNFYGYTF
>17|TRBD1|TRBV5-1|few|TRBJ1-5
TGCGCCAGCAGCTCGGGACAGGGGGATATCAGCAATCAGCCCCAGCATTTT
CASSSGQGDISNQPQHF
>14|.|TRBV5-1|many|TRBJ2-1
TGCGCCAGCAGGGAGGCCGACCTTTTTAATGAGCAGTTCTTC
CASREADLFNEQFF
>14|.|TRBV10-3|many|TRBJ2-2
TGTGCCATCAGTGACTCTATAGGGACCGGGGAGCTGTTTTTT
CAISDSIGTGELFF
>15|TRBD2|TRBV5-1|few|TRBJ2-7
TGCGCCAGCAGCTTGGTTAGCGGGGGGGCGGACGAGCAGTACTTC
CASSLVSGGADEQYF
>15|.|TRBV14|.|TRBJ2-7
TGTGCCAGCAGCAAAATAGGGACATTGGCCTACGAGCAGTACTTC
CASSKIGTLAYEQYF
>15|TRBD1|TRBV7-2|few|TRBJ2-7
TGTGCCAGCAGCGACCCCGGGACAGTCTTTAACGAGCAGTACTTC
CASSDPGTVFNEQYF
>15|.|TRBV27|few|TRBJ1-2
TGTGCCAGCAGTTTATTCAGGGGAGCTAACTATGGCTACACCTTC
CASSLFRGANYGYTF